The present T cell receptor beta chain was sequenced within a study of cytotoxic CD8 clonotypes in ibrutinib-treated CLL. Study-level results: Clonality went higher at ibrutinib response and then dropped back toward baseline at progression. Progressing and sustained-remission patients had different sampling times.

This table comes from immunoSEQ multiplex PCR, and its TCRdb copy is limited to in-frame clones, with some not included. This sample has roughly 220,000 clones, with 70% to 75% found just once. Germline-derived CDR1 and CDR2 are MNHNS and SASEGT. The V end was cut by 11 bases, the J end by 6 bases, with 25 bases between. The CDR3 is 15 amino acids. As to this clone: What it binds is unknown.

The TCR originated in a human donor with chronic lymphocytic leukemia. This chain joins TRBV6-1 and TRBJ1-2, with D possibly matching TRBD1 (6 bases). The sample here was PBMCs, taken after 12 months of ibrutinib treatment. Here the CDR3 DNA reads TGTGCCGGGTCGACAGGAGACAACAGATTAAATGGCTACACCTTC. Its translation: CAGSTGDNRLNGYTF.